This TCR beta chain was sequenced in a study of T cells after posttransplantation cyclophosphamide. Study results and caveats: TRB clonality was highly associated with recipient CMV seropositivity and reactivation.

Assay: immunoSEQ multiplex PCR; the TCRdb copy retains only in-frame clones and omits some. The data show about 52,000 clones, roughly 92% seen once. A few counts support this clone. Its specificity is unknown. This related bone marrow graft donor gave peripheral blood on the day of marrow donation. The V gene end was trimmed by 2 bases and the J gene end by 5 bases; junction bases not matched to a gene: 5. The CDR3 loop spans 14 amino acids. Germline V gives CDR1 MGHRA, CDR2 YSYEKL. The sequencing sample was made of PBMCs. The genes are TRBV4-1 and TRBJ2-7; 8 nucleotides agree with TRBD1. The TCR comes from a woman in her 30s in good health and a related stem cell transplant donor. CDR3 protein: CASSQWTGNNEQYF. The CDR3 DNA reads as TGCGCCAGCAGCCAATGGACAGGGAATAACGAGCAGTACTTC.